This T cell receptor beta chain came from a study of radiotherapy plus CTLA-4 blockade in lung cancer. Study details: Patients showed objective responses in 15% to 20% of cases, and disease control was achieved by about 30%.

The table came from immunoSEQ multiplex PCR; TCRdb's copy has only in-frame clones and leaves some out. The sample shows 50,000 to 65,000 clones, around 75% of them seen only once. The CDR3 totals 13 residues. Trimming left V 7 bases short and J 6 bases short, with 15 bases between. In germline, CDR1 is MNHNS, CDR2 SASEGT. On this clone: Its antigen is unknown.

Study-wide results and limits: Tumor-origin TCR clones grew in blood after radiotherapy plus ipilimumab. Response was reportedly best predicted by early blood T cell clone dynamics, with interferon-beta.

Participants had chemo-refractory metastatic non-small-cell lung cancer and were treated with focal radiation plus ipilimumab CTLA-4 blockade. Sequencing used peripheral blood, obtained from a patient treated with radiotherapy plus ipilimumab. The receptor comes from a human donor with non-small cell lung cancer who had a complete response to radiotherapy plus ipilimumab. This chain connects TRBV6-1 to TRBJ1-1; possible D gene TRBD1, 5 bases. The DNA of the CDR3 is TGTGCCAGCACCATAAGGGGAATTCCTGAAGCTTTCTTT. Its translation is CASTIRGIPEAFF.